This T cell receptor (beta chain) is from a study of cytomegalovirus exposure and HLA in healthy donors. General observations from the study: Most subjects' HLA-A and HLA-B alleles were reportedly predicted from TCR beta sequences.

Concerning this clone: What it recognizes is unknown.

Germline V lookup: CDR1 MNHNY, CDR2 SVGAGI (reference sequence). Trimming shortened V by 0 bases and J by 0 bases, and 5 bases separated the two germline ends. The CDR3 is 14 amino acids. The primer mix had 60 Vbeta and 13 Jbeta primers. Profiled with immunoSEQ multiplex PCR; TCRdb holds only in-frame clones, not every one. The table includes tens of thousands of clones, roughly 80% detected once. The TCR originated in a woman aged 25 to 39 in good health and CMV-seropositive. What was sequenced was PBMCs. The chain carries TRBV6-6 and TRBJ1-1; D is ambiguous. The CDR3 DNA follows: TGTGCCAGCAGTTACTCGGCCTTGAACACTGAAGCTTTCTTT. It yields the protein CASSYSALNTEAFF.